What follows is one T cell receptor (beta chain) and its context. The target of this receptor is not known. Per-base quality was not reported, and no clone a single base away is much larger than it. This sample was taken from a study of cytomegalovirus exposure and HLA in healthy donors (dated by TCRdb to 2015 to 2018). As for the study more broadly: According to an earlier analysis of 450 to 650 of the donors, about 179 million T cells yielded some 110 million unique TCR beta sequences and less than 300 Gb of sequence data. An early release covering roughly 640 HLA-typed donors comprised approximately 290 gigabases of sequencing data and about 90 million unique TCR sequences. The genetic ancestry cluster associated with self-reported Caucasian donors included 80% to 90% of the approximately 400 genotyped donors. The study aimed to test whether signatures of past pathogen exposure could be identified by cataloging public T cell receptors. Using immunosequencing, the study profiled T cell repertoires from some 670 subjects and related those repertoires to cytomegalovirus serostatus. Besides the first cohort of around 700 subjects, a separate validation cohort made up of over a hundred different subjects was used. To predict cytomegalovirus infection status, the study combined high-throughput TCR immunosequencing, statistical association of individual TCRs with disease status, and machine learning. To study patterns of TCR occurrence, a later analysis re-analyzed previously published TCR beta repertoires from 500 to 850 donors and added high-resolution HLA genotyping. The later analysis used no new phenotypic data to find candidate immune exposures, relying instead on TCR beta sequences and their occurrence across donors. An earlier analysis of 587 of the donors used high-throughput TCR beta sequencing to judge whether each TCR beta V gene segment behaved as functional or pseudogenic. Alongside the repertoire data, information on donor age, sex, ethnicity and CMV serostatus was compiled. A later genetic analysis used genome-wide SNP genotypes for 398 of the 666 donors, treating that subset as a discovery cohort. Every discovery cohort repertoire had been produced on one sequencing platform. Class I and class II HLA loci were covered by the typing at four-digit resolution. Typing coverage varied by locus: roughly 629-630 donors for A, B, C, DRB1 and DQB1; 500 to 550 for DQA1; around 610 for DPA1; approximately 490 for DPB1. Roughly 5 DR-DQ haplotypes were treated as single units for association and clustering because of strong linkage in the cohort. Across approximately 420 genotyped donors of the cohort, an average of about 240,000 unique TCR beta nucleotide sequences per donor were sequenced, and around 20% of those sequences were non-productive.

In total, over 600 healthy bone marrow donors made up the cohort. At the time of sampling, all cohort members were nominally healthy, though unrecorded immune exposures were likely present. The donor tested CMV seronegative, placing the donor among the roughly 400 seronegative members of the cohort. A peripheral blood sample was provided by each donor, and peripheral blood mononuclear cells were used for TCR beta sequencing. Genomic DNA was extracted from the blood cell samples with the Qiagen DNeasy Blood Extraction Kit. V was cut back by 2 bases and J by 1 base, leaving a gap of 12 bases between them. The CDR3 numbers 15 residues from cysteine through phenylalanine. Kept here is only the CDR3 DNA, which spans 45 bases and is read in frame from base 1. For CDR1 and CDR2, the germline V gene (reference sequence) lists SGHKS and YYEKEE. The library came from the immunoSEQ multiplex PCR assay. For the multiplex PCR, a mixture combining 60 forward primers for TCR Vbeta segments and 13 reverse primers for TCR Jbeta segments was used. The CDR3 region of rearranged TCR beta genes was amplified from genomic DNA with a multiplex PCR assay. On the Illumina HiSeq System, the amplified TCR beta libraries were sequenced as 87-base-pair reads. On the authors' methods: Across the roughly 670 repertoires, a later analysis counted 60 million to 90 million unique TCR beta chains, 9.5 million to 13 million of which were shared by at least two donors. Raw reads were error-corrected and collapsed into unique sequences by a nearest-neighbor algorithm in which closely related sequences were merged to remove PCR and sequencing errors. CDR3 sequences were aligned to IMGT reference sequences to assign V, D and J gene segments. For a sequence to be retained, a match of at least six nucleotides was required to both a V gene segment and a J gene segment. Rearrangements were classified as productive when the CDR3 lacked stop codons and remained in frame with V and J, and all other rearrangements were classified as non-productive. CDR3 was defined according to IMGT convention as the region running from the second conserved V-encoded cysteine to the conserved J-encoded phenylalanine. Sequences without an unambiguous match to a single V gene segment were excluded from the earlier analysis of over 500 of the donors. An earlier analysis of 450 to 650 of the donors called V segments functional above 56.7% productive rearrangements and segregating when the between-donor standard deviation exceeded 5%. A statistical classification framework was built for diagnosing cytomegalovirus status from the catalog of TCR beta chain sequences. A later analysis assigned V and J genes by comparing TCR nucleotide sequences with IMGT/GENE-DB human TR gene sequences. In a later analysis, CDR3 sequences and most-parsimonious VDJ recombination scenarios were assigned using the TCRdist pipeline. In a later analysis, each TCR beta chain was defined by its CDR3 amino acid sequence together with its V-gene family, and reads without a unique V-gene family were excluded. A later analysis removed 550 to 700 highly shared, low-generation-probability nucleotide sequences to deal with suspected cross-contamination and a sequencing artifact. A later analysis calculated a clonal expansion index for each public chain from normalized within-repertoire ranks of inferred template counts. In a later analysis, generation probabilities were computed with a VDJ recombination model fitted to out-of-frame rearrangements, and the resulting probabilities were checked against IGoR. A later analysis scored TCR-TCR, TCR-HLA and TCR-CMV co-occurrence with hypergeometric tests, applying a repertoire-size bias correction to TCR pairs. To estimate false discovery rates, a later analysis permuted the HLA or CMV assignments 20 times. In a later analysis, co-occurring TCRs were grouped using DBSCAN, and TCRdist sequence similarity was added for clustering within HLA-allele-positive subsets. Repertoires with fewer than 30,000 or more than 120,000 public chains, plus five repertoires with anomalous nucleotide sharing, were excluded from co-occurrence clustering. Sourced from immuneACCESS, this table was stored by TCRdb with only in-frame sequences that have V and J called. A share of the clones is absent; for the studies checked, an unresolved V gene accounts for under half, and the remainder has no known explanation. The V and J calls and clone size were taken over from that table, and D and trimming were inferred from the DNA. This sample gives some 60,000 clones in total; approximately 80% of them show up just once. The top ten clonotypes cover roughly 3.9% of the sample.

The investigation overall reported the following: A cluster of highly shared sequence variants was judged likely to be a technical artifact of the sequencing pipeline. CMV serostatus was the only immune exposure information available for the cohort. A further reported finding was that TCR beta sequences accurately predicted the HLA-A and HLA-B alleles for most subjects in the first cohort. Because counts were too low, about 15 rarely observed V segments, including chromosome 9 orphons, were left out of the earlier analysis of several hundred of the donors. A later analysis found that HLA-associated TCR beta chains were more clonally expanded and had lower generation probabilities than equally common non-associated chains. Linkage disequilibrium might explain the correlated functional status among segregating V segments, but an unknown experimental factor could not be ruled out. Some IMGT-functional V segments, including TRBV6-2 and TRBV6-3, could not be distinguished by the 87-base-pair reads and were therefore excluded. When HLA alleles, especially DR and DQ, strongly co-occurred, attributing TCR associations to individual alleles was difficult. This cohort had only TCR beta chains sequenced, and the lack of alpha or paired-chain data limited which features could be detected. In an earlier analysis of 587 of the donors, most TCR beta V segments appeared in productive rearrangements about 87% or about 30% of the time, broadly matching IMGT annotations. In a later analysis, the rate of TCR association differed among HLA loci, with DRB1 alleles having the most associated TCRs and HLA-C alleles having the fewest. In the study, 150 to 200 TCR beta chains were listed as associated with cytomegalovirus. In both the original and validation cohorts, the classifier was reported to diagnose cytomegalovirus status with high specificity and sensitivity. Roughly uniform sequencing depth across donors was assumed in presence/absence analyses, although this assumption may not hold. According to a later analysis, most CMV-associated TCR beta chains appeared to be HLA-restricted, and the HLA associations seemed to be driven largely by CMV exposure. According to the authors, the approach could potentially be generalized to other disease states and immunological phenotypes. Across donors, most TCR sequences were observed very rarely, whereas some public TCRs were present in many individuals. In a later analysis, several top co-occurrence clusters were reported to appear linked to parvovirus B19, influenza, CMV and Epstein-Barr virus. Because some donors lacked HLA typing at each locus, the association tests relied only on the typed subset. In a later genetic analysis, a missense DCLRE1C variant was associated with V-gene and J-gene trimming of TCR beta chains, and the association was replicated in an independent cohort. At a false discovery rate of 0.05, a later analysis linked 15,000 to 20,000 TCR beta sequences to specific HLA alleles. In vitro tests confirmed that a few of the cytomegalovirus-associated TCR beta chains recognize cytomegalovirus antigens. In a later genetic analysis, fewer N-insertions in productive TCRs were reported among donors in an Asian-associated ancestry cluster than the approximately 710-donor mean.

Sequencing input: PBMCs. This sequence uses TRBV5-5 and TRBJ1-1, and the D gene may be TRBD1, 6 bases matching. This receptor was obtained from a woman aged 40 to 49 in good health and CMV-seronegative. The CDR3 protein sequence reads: CASSFGPTGNTEAFF. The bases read TGTGCCAGCAGCTTTGGACCGACAGGGAACACTGAAGCTTTCTTT. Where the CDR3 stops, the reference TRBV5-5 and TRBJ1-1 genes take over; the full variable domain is DAGVTQSPTHLIKTRGQQVTLRCSPISGHKSVSWYQQVLGQGPQFIFQYYEKEERGRGNFPDRFSARQFPNYSSELNVNALLLGDSALYLCASSFGPTGNTEAFFGQGTRLTVV.